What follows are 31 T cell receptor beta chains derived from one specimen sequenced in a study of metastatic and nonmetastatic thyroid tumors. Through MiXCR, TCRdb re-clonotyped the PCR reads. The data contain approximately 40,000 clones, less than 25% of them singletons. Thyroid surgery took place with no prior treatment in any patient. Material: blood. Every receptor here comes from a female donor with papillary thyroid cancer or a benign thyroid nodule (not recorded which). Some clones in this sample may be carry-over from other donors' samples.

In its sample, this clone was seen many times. The CDR3 loop reads CATRTGAGWRETQYF. The DNA for the CDR3 is TGTGCCACACGGACAGGGGCGGGATGGAGAGAGACCCAGTACTTC. The V and J genes are TRBV2 and TRBJ2-5; 9 bases match TRBD1. The germline V gene has CDR1 SNHLY and CDR2 FYNNEI. The CDR3 loop spans 15 amino acids. V lost 10 bases to trimming and J lost 4 bases; unmatched junction nucleotides: 13.

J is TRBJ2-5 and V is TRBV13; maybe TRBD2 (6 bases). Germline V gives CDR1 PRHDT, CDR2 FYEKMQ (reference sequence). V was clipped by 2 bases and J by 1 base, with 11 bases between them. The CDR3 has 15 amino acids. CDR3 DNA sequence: TGTGCCAGCAGCTTAAGGGGACTCATCCAAGAGACCCAGTACTTC. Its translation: CASSLRGLIQETQYF.

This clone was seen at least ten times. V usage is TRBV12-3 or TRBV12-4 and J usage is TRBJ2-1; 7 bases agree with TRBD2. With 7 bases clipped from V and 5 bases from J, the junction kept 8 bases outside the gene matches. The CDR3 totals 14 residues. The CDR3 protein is CASTWGGGNNEQFF. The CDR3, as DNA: TGTGCCAGCACCTGGGGGGGAGGAAACAATGAGCAGTTCTTC.

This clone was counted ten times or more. The CDR3 region is CACQGGPSGDTQYF. CDR3 nucleotides: TGTGCCTGCCAGGGAGGGCCCTCTGGAGATACGCAGTATTTT. The chain couples TRBV7-9 to TRBJ2-3, with 7 bases fitting TRBD2. The length of the CDR3 is 14 residues. Per germline, CDR1 SEHNR and CDR2 FQNEAQ (reference sequence). The ends lost 11 bases at V and 5 bases at J; junction bases unmatched: 13.

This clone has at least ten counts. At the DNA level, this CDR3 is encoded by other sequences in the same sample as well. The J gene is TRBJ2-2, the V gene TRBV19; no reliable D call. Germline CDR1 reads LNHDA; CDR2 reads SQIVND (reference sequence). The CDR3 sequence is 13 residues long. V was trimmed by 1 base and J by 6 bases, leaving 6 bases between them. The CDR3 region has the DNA TGTGCCAGTAGTATAGGACCACCCGGGGAGCTGTTTTTT. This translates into CASSIGPPGELFF.

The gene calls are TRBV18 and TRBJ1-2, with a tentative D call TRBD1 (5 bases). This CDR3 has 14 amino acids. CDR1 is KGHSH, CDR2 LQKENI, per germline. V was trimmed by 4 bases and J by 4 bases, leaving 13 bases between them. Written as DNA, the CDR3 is TGTGCCAGCTCACTGAGCAGGGACCTCTATGGCTACACCTTC. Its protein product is CASSLSRDLYGYTF.

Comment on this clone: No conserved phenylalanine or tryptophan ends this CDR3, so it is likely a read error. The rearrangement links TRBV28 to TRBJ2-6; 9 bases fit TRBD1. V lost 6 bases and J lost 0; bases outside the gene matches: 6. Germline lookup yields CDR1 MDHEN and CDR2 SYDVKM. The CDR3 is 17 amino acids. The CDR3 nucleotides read TGTGCCAGCAGGACGGGACAGGGCAGCTCTGGGGCCAACGTCCTGACTCTC. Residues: CASRTGQGSSGANVLTL.

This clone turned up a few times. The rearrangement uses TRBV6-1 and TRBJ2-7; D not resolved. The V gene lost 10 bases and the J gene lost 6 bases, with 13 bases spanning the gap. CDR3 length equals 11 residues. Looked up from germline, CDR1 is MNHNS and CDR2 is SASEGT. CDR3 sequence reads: CATFDISEQYF. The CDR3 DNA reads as TGTGCCACCTTCGACATCTCCGAGCAGTACTTC.

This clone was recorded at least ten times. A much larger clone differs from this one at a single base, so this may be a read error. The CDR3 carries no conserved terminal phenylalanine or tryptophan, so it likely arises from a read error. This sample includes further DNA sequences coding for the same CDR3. CDR3 amino acids: CASSGQVGKGGYTS. For the CDR3, the DNA is TGTGCCAGCAGCGGACAGGTGGGGAAGGGGGGCTACACCTCC. The chain is built from TRBV9 and TRBJ1-2, with D perhaps matching TRBD1 (6 bases). The V gene lost 3 bases and the J gene lost 8 bases, with 17 bases spanning the gap. From germline, CDR1 is SGDLS and CDR2 YYNGEE. The CDR3 loop spans 14 amino acids.

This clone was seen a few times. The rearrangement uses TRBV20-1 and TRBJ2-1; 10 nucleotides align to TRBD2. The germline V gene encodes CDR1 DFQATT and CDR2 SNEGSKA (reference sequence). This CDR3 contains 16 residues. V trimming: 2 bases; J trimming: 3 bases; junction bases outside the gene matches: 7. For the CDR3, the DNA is TGCAGTGCTAGAAGTGGCACTAGCGGGATCTACAATGAGCAGTTCTTC. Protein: CSARSGTSGIYNEQFF.

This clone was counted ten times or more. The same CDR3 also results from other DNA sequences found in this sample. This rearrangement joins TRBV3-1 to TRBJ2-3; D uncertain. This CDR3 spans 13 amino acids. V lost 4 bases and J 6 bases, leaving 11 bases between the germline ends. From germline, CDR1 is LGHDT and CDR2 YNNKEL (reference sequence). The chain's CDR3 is CASSREHPDTQYF. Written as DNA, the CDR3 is TGTGCCAGCAGCCGCGAGCATCCGGATACGCAGTATTTT.

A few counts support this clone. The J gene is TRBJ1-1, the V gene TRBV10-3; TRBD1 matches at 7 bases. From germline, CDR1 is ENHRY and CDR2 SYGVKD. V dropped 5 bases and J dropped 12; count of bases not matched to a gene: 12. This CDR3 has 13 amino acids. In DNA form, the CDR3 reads TGTGCCATCAGTTCCACAGGGGAGGGGGGATCTTTCTTT. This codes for CAISSTGEGGSFF.

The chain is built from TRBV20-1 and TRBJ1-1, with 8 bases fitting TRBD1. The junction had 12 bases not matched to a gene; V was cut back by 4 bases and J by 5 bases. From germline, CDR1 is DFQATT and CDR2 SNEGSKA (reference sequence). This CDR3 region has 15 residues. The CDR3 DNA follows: TGCAGTGCTACGGGAACAGGGGGAATGGGGACTGAAGCTTTCTTT. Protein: CSATGTGGMGTEAFF.

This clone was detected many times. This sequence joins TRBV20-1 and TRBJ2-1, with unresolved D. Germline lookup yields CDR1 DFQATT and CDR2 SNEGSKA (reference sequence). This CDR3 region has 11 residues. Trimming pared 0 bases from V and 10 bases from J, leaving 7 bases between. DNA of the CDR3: TGCAGTGCTAGAGAGGATCCCGAGCAGTTCTTC. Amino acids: CSAREDPEQFF.

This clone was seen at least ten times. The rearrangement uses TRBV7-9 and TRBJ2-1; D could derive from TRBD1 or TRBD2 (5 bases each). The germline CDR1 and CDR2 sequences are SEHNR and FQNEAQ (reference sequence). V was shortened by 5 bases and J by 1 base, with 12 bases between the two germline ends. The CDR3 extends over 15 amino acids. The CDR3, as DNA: TGTGCCAGCAGCCCGAGGGACGGATCCTACAATGAGCAGTTCTTC. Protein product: CASSPRDGSYNEQFF.

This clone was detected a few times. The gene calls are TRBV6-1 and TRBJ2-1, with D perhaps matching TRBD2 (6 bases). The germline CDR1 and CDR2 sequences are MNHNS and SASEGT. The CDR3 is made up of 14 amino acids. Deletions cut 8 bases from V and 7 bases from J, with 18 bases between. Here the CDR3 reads CASYTGVSTNEQFF. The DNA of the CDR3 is TGTGCCAGCTATACGGGAGTGTCAACGAATGAGCAGTTCTTC.

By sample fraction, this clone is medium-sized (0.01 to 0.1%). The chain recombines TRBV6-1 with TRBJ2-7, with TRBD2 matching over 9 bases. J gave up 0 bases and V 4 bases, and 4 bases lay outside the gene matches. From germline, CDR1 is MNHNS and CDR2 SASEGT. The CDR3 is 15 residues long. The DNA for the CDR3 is TGTGCCAGCAGTGCTAGCGGGGATAGCTCCTACGAGCAGTACTTC. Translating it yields CASSASGDSSYEQYF.

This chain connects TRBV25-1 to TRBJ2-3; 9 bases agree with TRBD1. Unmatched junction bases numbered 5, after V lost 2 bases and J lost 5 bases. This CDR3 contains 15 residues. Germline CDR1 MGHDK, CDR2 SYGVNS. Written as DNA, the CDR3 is TGTGCCAGCAGTGAACGGACAGGGGCGATAGATACGCAGTATTTT. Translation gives CASSERTGAIDTQYF.

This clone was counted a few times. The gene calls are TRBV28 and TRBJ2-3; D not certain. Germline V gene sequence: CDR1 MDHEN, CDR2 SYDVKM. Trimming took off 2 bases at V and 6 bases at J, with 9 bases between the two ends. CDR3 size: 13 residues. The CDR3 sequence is CASSLPSRDTQYF. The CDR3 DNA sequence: TGTGCCAGCAGTTTACCTAGTAGGGATACGCAGTATTTT.

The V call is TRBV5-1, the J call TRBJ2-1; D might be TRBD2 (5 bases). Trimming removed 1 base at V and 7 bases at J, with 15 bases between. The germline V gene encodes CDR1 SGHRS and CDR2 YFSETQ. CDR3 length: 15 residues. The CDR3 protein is CASSLQLQTTNEQFF. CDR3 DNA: TGCGCCAGCAGCTTGCAACTCCAGACTACTAATGAGCAGTTCTTC.

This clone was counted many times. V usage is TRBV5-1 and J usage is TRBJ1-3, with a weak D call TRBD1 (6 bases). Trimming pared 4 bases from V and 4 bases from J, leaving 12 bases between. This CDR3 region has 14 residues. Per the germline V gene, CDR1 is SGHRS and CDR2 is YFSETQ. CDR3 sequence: CASSPWTDGNTIYF. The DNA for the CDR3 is TGCGCCAGCAGCCCCTGGACAGACGGAAACACCATATATTTT. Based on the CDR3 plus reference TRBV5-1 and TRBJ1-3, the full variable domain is KAGVTQTPRYLIKTRGQQVTLSCSPISGHRSVSWYQQTPGQGLQFLFEYFSETQRNKGNFPGRFSGRQFSNSRSEMNVSTLELGDSALYLCASSPWTDGNTIYFGEGSWLTVV.

In DNA, the CDR3 is TGTGCCAGCACCGTCTATGGCGTCGGAAACACCATATATTTT. Translating it yields CASTVYGVGNTIYF. The genes are TRBV6-1 and TRBJ1-3; D gene unclear. Germline loops: CDR1 MNHNS, CDR2 SASEGT. The CDR3 consists of 14 residues. Trimming shortened V by 7 bases and J by 4 bases, and 14 bases separated the two germline ends.

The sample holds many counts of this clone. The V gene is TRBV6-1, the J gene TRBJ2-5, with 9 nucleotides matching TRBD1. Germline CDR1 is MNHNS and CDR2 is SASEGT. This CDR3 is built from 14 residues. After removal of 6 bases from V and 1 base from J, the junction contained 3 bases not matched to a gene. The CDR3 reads CASRPTGGQETQYF. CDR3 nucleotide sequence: TGTGCCAGCAGGCCGACAGGGGGCCAAGAGACCCAGTACTTC.

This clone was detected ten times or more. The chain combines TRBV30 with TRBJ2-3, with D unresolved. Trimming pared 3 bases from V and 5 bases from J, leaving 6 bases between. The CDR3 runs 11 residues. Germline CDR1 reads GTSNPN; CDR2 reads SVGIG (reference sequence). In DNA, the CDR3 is TGTGCCTGGAGGATCTTAGATACGCAGTATTTT. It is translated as CAWRILDTQYF.

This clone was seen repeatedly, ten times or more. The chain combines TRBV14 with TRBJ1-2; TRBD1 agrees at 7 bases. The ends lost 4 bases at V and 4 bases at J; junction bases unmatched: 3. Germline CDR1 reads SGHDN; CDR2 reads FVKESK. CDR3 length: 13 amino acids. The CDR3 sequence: CASSRQGFYGYTF. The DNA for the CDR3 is TGTGCCAGCAGCCGACAGGGTTTCTATGGCTACACCTTC.

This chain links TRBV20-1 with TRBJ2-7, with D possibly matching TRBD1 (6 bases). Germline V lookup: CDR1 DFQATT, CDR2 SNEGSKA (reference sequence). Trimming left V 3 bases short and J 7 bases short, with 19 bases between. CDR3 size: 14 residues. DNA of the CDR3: TGCAGTGCTAGTGGAGGTGTGGGACACGAGGAGCAGTACTTC. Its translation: CSASGGVGHEEQYF.

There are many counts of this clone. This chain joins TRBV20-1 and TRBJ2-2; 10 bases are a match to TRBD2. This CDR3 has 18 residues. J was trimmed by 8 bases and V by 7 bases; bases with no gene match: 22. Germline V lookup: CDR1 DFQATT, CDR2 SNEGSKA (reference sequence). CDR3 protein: CSVSRRLAGTEGFGELFF. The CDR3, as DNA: TGCAGTGTCTCACGCCGACTAGCGGGCACAGAGGGGTTTGGGGAGCTGTTTTTT.

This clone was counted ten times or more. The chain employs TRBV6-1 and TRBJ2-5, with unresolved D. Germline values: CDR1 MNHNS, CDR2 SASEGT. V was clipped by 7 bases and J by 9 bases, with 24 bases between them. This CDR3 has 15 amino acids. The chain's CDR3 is CASTENTGSFRAQYF. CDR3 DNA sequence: TGTGCCAGCACCGAAAACACCGGGTCCTTCCGGGCCCAGTACTTC.

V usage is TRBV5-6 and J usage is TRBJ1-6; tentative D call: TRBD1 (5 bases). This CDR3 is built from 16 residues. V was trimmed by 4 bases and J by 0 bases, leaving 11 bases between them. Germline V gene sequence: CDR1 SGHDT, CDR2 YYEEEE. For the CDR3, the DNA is TGTGCCAGCAGCGAGAGACAGAGCTCCTATAATTCACCCCTCCACTTT. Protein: CASSERQSSYNSPLHF. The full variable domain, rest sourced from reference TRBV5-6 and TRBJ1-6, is DAGVTQSPTHLIKTRGQQVTLRCSPKSGHDTVSWYQQALGQGPQFIFQYYEEEERQRGNFPDRFSGHQFPNYSSELNVNALLLGDSALYLCASSERQSSYNSPLHFGNGTRLTVT.

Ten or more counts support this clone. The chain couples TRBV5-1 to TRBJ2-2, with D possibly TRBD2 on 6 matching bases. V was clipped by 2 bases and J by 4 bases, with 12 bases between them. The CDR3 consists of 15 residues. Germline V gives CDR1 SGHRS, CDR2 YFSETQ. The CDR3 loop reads CASSFTAGPTGELFF. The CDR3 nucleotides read TGCGCCAGCAGCTTTACCGCGGGGCCCACCGGGGAGCTGTTTTTT. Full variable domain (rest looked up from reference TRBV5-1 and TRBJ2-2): KAGVTQTPRYLIKTRGQQVTLSCSPISGHRSVSWYQQTPGQGLQFLFEYFSETQRNKGNFPGRFSGRQFSNSRSEMNVSTLELGDSALYLCASSFTAGPTGELFFGEGSRLTVL.

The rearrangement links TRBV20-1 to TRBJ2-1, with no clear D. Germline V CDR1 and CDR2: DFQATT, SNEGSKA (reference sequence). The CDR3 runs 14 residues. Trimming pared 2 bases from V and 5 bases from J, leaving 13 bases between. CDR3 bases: TGCAGTGCTAGAAGCGTTAGGGTTAACAATGAGCAGTTCTTC. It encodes CSARSVRVNNEQFF.